One and the same sample provided the 14 T cell receptor beta chains below, sequenced in a study of blood T cell repertoires in COVID-19. Assay used: immunoSEQ multiplex PCR; TCRdb lists only in-frame clones, some missing. The data show under 200,000 clones, about 90% seen once. Sequenced sample: peripheral blood. These receptors were obtained from a woman in her 70s with acute or convalescent COVID-19.

The chain employs TRBV16 and TRBJ1-2; D not certain. This CDR3 contains 13 residues. V lost 3 bases and J lost 1, with 6 bases in between. CDR1 and CDR2 from the germline V gene are KGHSY and FQNENV. DNA of the CDR3: TGTGCCAGCAGCCAGGCAGATAACTATGGCTACACCTTC. It specifies CASSQADNYGYTF.

The chain employs TRBV14 and TRBJ2-1; D is perhaps TRBD2 (6 bases). The ends were cut back, 6 bases at V and 9 bases at J, with 21 bases in the middle. The CDR3 is 15 amino acids. From germline, CDR1 is SGHDN and CDR2 FVKESK. The CDR3 nucleotides are TGTGCCAGCAGACCTACTAGCCCCCTCACGTTTGAGCAGTTCTTC. Translation: CASRPTSPLTFEQFF.

On this clone: Relative to the germline gene, one junction end is altered; a read error may explain this. The V and J genes are TRBV6-5 and TRBJ2-7; unclear D gene. The CDR3 sequence is 14 residues long. CDR1 is MNHEY and CDR2 is SVGAGI in the germline V gene. CDR3 DNA sequence: TGTGTCAGCAGTTACAAGACTGTAGCCTACGAGCAGTACTTC. Translated: CVSSYKTVAYEQYF.

The chain uses TRBV9 and TRBJ2-7; 9 bases match TRBD1. This CDR3 comprises 15 residues. Germline lookup yields CDR1 SGDLS and CDR2 YYNGEE. V shed 4 bases and J 0 bases; nucleotides not matched to a gene: 5. DNA of the CDR3: TGTGCCAGCAGCTTCGGGACAGGGAACTCCTACGAGCAGTACTTC. Translated, it gives CASSFGTGNSYEQYF.

CDR3 DNA: TGTGCCAGCAGCCTACAGGGGGCGTTGAACACTGAAGCTTTCTTT. This encodes CASSLQGALNTEAFF. The chain is built from TRBV11-2 and TRBJ1-1, with 9 bases identical to TRBD1. The CDR3 runs to 15 residues. The germline V gene has CDR1 SGHAT and CDR2 FQNNGV. With V trimmed by 5 bases and J by 0 bases, 4 bases remained unmatched. Combining the CDR3 with reference TRBV11-2 and TRBJ1-1 gives the whole variable domain EAGVAQSPRYKIIEKRQSVAFWCNPISGHATLYWYQQILGQGPKLLIQFQNNGVVDDSQLPKDRFSAERLKGVDSTLKIQPAKLEDSAVYLCASSLQGALNTEAFFGQGTRLTVV.

The chain couples TRBV5-4 to TRBJ2-2, with D possibly TRBD1 on 6 matching bases. Trimming stripped 4 bases from V and 7 bases from J, with 17 bases between. From germline, CDR1 is SGHNT and CDR2 YYREEE (reference sequence). The CDR3 runs to 15 residues. The chain's CDR3 is CASSPVTGGGGELFF. The CDR3 DNA follows: TGTGCCAGCAGCCCAGTTACTGGGGGCGGCGGGGAGCTGTTTTTT. Filled out from reference TRBV5-4 and TRBJ2-2, the complete variable domain reads ETGVTQSPTHLIKTRGQQVTLRCSSQSGHNTVSWYQQALGQGPQFIFQYYREEENGRGNFPPRFSGLQFPNYSSELNVNALELDDSALYLCASSPVTGGGGELFFGEGSRLTVL.

The sample holds a few counts of this clone. The chain couples TRBV6-2 or TRBV6-3 to TRBJ1-2, with 7 positions matching TRBD1. V shed 2 bases, J shed 4 bases, and the junction held 7 bases outside the gene matches. This CDR3 spans 15 amino acids. The V gene's germline CDR1 is MNHEY and CDR2 SVGEGT. The CDR3 loop is CASSYRRQGGYGYTF. In nucleotides, the CDR3 is TGTGCCAGCAGTTACCGGCGACAGGGAGGCTATGGCTACACCTTC.

The V call is TRBV9, the J call TRBJ1-2; 7 positions match TRBD1. CDR3 length: 13 residues. Trimming removed 5 bases from V and 4 bases from J; junction bases left unmatched: 5. From germline, CDR1 is SGDLS and CDR2 YYNGEE. The CDR3 sequence is CASREQGSYGYTF. The CDR3 nucleotides are TGTGCCAGCAGAGAACAGGGGAGCTATGGCTACACCTTC. The variable domain in full, completed from reference TRBV9 and TRBJ1-2, reads DSGVTQTPKHLITATGQRVTLRCSPRSGDLSVYWYQQSLDQGLQFLIQYYNGEERAKGNILERFSAQQFPDLHSELNLSSLELGDSALYFCASREQGSYGYTFGSGTRLTVV.

The chain links TRBV9 to TRBJ2-2, with 10 bases that match TRBD2. CDR1 and CDR2 from the germline V gene are SGDLS and YYNGEE. J lost 7 bases, V lost 6 bases, and 6 bases had no gene match. The CDR3 runs 14 residues. CDR3 DNA sequence: TGTGCCAGCAATCCGACTAGCGGGCACGGGGAGCTGTTTTTT. Translation gives CASNPTSGHGELFF.

The chain is built from TRBV7-9 and TRBJ1-1; D unresolved. Germline CDR1 and CDR2: SEHNR and FQNEAQ (reference sequence). V was clipped by 1 base and J by 8 bases, with 20 bases between them. This CDR3 region has 16 residues. The CDR3 DNA follows: TGTGCCAGCAGCTTAGTCTATTCTAGGTACTCCTCCGAAGCTTTCTTT. Protein: CASSLVYSRYSSEAFF. Supplemented by reference TRBV7-9 and TRBJ1-1, the full variable domain reads DTGVSQNPRHKITKRGQNVTFRCDPISEHNRLYWYRQTLGQGPEFLTYFQNEAQLEKSRLLSDRFSAERPKGSFSTLEIQRTEQGDSAMYLCASSLVYSRYSSEAFFGQGTRLTVV.

This chain connects TRBV7-2 to TRBJ2-7, with 8 bases lining up with TRBD2. This CDR3 has 15 amino acids. Unmatched junction bases numbered 5, after V lost 2 bases and J lost 2 bases. CDR1 and CDR2 (germline): SGHTA, FQGNSA. As DNA, the CDR3 is TGTGCCAGCAGCTTACAGGGACTAGTCACCTACGAGCAGTACTTC. Its protein is CASSLQGLVTYEQYF.

The chain links TRBV30 to TRBJ1-1; TRBD1 might be the D (5 bases). Germline assignment: CDR1 GTSNPN and CDR2 SVGIG (reference sequence). Trimming stripped 3 bases from V and 6 bases from J, with 14 bases between. The CDR3 spans 13 residues. The CDR3 DNA is TGTGCCTGGAGAAATCAGGGTCCCTCTGAAGCTTTCTTT. Its protein product is CAWRNQGPSEAFF.

This chain connects TRBV10-1 to TRBJ2-3; D is perhaps TRBD1 (6 bases). This CDR3 contains 15 residues. Germline loops: CDR1 WNHNN, CDR2 SYGVQD (reference sequence). The germline V and J ends were trimmed by 3 bases and 0 bases, with 10 bases remaining between them. The CDR3 region is CASSDQGTSTDTQYF. CDR3 in DNA: TGCGCCAGCAGTGATCAGGGGACAAGCACAGATACGCAGTATTTT.

The chain couples TRBV6-5 to TRBJ1-5; D is unclear. The V gene lost 6 bases and the J gene lost 4 bases, with 7 bases spanning the gap. Germline V gene data show CDR1 as MNHEY and CDR2 as SVGAGI. This CDR3 contains 12 residues. CDR3 sequence reads: CASSRRNQPQHF. CDR3 nucleotides: TGTGCCAGCAGCCGTAGAAATCAGCCCCAGCATTTT.